Shown below are 9 T cell receptor beta chains from a single sample sequenced in a study of blood T cell repertoires in COVID-19. Some clones are missing from TCRdb's copy, which holds only in-frame ones; the method was immunoSEQ multiplex PCR. Here the sample spans some 150,000 clones, just under 85% being singletons. The sample consisted of peripheral blood. The receptor source for this set is an elderly woman with acute or convalescent COVID-19.

About this clone: Other DNA sequences of this sample code for an identical CDR3. The chain carries TRBV3-1 (or the pseudogene TRBV3-2) and TRBJ1-1; D not resolved. Trimming took 1 base from V and 8 from J, leaving 8 bases between them. CDR1 and CDR2 from the germline V gene are LGHDT and YNNKEL (reference sequence). The CDR3 is 12 amino acids. This CDR3 is CASSQVPREAFF. CDR3 nucleotide sequence: TGTGCCAGCAGCCAAGTTCCCAGGGAAGCTTTCTTT.

On this clone itself: Different DNA sequences within this sample yield the same CDR3. The genes are TRBV9 and TRBJ1-1; D is unclear. The length of the CDR3 is 13 residues. V was clipped by 4 bases and J by 1 base, with 8 bases between them. Per germline, CDR1 SGDLS and CDR2 YYNGEE. The CDR3: CASSPSGNTEAFF. The CDR3 DNA follows: TGTGCCAGCAGCCCGAGCGGGAACACTGAAGCTTTCTTT.

This clone was counted a few times. One end of the junction varies from germline; a read error may be responsible. This chain joins TRBV11-2 and TRBJ1-1, with 8 bases identical to TRBD1. Germline CDR1 is SGHAT and CDR2 is FQNNGV. CDR3 length: 13 amino acids. CDR3 in amino acids: CASRLTGDTEAFF. The CDR3 DNA is TGTGCCAGCCGCTTGACAGGGGACACTGAAGCTTTCTTT.

This clone was counted a single time. The rearrangement joins TRBV18 to TRBJ1-1, with D perhaps matching TRBD1 (6 bases). This CDR3 is 15 amino acids long. The germline V gene has CDR1 KGHSH and CDR2 LQKENI. With 3 bases removed from V and 6 bases from J, the gap between germline ends came to 17 bases. The CDR3 loop is CASSPAGGWRSEAFF. The CDR3 DNA reads as TGTGCCAGCTCACCCGCGGGGGGCTGGAGGTCTGAAGCTTTCTTT.

This chain uses TRBV15 with TRBJ1-2; 11 bases map to TRBD1. Germline V gene lookup returns CDR1 LNHNV and CDR2 YYDKDF (reference sequence). The CDR3 extends over 15 amino acids. The V and J ends lost 3 bases and 4 bases, in that order; junction bases with no gene match: 4. The CDR3 DNA sequence: TGTGCCACCAGCAGCCGGGACAGGGGGTTCTATGGCTACACCTTC. Translating gives CATSSRDRGFYGYTF.

This clone came up once. V gene TRBV3-1 (or the pseudogene TRBV3-2) combines with J gene TRBJ2-2; D is unclear. There are 14 residues in the CDR3. V lost 1 base, J lost 5 bases, and 8 bases lay in between. The germline V gene encodes CDR1 LGHDT and CDR2 YNNKEL (reference sequence). The CDR3: CASSQVAGTGELFF. CDR3 bases: TGTGCCAGCAGCCAAGTGGCAGGAACCGGGGAGCTGTTTTTT.

The chain links TRBV18 to TRBJ2-2; D might be TRBD2 (5 bases). The CDR3 is made up of 16 amino acids. V gave up 6 bases and J gave up 0 bases, with 14 bases separating them. CDR1 is KGHSH and CDR2 is LQKENI in the germline V gene. This CDR3 reads CASSPRLIPNTGELFF. The CDR3 DNA is TGTGCCAGCTCTCCCAGACTAATTCCGAACACCGGGGAGCTGTTTTTT.

V usage is TRBV19 and J usage is TRBJ1-5, with 8 bases lining up with TRBD1. The V segment lost 5 bases and the J segment 5 bases; nucleotides outside the gene matches: 5. Germline assignment: CDR1 LNHDA and CDR2 SQIVND (reference sequence). This CDR3 has 14 residues. CDR3: CASSPLDRDQPQHF. The CDR3 nucleotides are TGTGCCAGTAGTCCATTGGACAGGGATCAGCCCCAGCATTTT.

The chain uses TRBV11-2 and TRBJ1-5; D unclear. Germline CDR1 SGHAT, CDR2 FQNNGV. Trimming took 2 bases from V and 7 from J, leaving 9 bases between them. This CDR3 comprises 13 residues. The CDR3 DNA is TGTGCCAGCAGCTTAATGGAGGCGCAGCCCCAGCATTTT. It codes for CASSLMEAQPQHF.